This TCR beta chain derives from a study of CD8+CD57+ T cells in acquired aplastic anemia (dated by TCRdb to about 2018). For the study in its entirety: Extracted DNA from sorted CD4+ and CD8+ cells averaged about 3 ug, ranging from roughly 0.17 to 30 ug. A CD8+CD57+ expansion meant a frequency higher than the mean frequency seen in healthy subjects.

The paper as a whole reports these results and caveats: Patients and healthy controls showed no significant difference in CD8+ Simpson's diversity (P=0.060). Around 27 CD8+ CDR3 sequences were found to be shared between patients and controls, but these sequences appeared to be highly expressed in patients and within the immunodominant clones of the patients.

The patients picked for sequencing were ones in whom flow cytometry had shown an expansion of CD8+CD57+ cells. Every patient had severe acquired aplastic anemia, diagnosed using the International Study of Aplastic Anemia and Agranulocytosis and Camitta criteria. No patient had received any therapy when blood was sampled. TCR repertoires of sorted CD4+ and CD8+ blood T cells from severe aplastic anemia patients and healthy subjects were deep-sequenced in the study. Patients were enrolled in the USA under clinicaltrials.gov protocols 00001620, 01623167, 00001397, 00071045, 00081523 and 00961064. Ficoll-Paque density gradient centrifugation was used to isolate peripheral blood mononuclear cells. Before DNA extraction, CD4+ and CD8+ T cells were sorted by FACS or by magnetic beads. About this clonotype itself: No cognate antigen has been identified for it. Base qualities are not provided; no much larger clone lies one nucleotide away.

Profiling of TCR beta VDJ combinations and CDR3 sequences used genomic DNA as the template. TCR repertoire sequencing was run on an Illumina HiSeq 2000. As for the authors' bioinformatics: Repertoires were assessed using TRBV/TRBJ rearrangement plots, CDR3 size and DJ length profiles, and Simpson's diversity index. The immunodominant clone was defined as the most abundant DNA sequence in deep sequencing data. CDR3 amino acid sequences were checked for sharing between subjects and were compared against published repertoires and the VDJdb database. Through fastp at Q25 and MiXCR, TCRdb rebuilt clones from the public reads, retaining in-frame beta chains. Rows with a matching CDR3 protein are joined into one entry that keeps the most common DNA and genes. V and J calls and clone size were set by TCRdb, not the authors. The sample yields some 180,000 distinct CDR3 sequences; about 60% were counted once. The top ten clones comprise approximately 40% of the sample.

Sequencing was carried out using sorted CD4+, CD8+, or CD8+CD57+ T cells (not recorded which) from PBMCs. The sequence was obtained from a human donor with aplastic anemia.

CDR3 region: CASSPPQGVGEQFF. The DNA is TGTGCCAGCAGCCCACCACAGGGGGTGGGTGAGCAGTTCTTC. The V gene is TRBV7-9 and the J gene is TRBJ2-1; 8 bases in the junction line up with TRBD1. From the cysteine through the phenylalanine, the CDR3 covers 14 amino acids. Of all the DNA, just the CDR3 is kept, 42 bases in frame from base 1. V loses 5 bases at its end and J loses 9 bases; junction bases beyond the gene matches: 9. The germline V gene (reference sequence) gives CDR1 as SEHNR and CDR2 as FQNEAQ.